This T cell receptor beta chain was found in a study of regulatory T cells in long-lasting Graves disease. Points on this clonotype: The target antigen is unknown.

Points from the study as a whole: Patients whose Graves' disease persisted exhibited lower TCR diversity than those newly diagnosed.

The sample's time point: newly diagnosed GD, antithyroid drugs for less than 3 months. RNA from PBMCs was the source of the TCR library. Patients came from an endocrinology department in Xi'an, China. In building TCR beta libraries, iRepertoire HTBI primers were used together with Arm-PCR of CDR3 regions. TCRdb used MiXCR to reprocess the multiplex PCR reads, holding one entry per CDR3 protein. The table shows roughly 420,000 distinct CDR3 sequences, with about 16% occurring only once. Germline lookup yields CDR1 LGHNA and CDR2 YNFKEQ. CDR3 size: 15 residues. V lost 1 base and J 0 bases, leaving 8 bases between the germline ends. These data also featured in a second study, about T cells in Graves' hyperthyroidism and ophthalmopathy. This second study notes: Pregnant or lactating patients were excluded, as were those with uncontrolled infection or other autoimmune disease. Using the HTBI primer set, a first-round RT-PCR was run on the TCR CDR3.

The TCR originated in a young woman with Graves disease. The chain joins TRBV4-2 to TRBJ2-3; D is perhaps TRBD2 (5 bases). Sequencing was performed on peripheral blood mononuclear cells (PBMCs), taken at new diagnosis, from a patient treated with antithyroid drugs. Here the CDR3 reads CASSQGTFSTDTQYF. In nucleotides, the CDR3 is TGTGCCAGCAGCCAAGGGACTTTCAGCACAGATACGCAGTATTTT.